The rows below give T cell receptor beta chains drawn from one sample of a study of regulatory T cells in long-lasting Graves disease. TCRdb re-derived calls from the multiplex PCR reads in MiXCR, one entry per CDR3 protein. This table holds 300,000 or so distinct CDR3 sequences, roughly a fifth found once. The specimen comprised peripheral blood mononuclear cells (PBMCs), sampled when the disease was refractory, from a patient treated with antithyroid drugs. Every receptor here comes from a female donor with Graves disease. Both conserved end residues are part of each CDR3. D genes are given only for firm matches. Size values are once, few and many counts, or a class for expanded clones, and some rows have none.

few	TRBV18	TRBJ1-1	NA	CASSPRQEGTEAFF	TGTGCCAGCTCACCACGACAGGAAGGCACTGAAGCTTTCTTT
many	TRBV28	TRBJ2-5	NA	CASSLRGPGPNTETQYF	TGTGCCAGCAGTTTAAGGGGTCCAGGGCCAAATACGGAGACCCAGTACTTC
many	TRBV7-3	TRBJ1-2	NA	CASSETGRRGYTF	TGTGCCAGCAGCGAAACGGGGCGCCGGGGCTACACCTTC
many	TRBV5-1	TRBJ2-7	NA	CASSPTGGSLEQYF	TGCGCCAGCAGCCCAACGGGGGGCTCCCTGGAGCAGTACTTC
many	TRBV27	TRBJ1-5	TRBD1	CASSPRQGARQDYSNQPQHF	TGTGCCAGCAGTCCCCGACAGGGGGCGCGGCAGGATTATAGCAATCAGCCCCAGCATTTT
many	TRBV6-1	TRBJ1-6	NA	CASSEFPGRGSPLHF	TGTGCCAGCAGTGAATTTCCGGGACGGGGATCACCCCTCCACTTT
few	TRBV4-1	TRBJ2-6	TRBD1	CASSHPGQAWNVLTF	TGCGCCAGCAGCCACCCGGGACAGGCTTGGAACGTCCTGACTTTC
few	TRBV20-1	TRBJ2-4	NA	CSASTGTLKNIQYF	TGCAGTGCCAGTACCGGGACCCTCAAAAACATTCAGTACTTC
few	TRBV20-1	TRBJ2-7	NA	CSARDRWGEASYEQYF	TGCAGTGCTAGAGATCGTTGGGGGGAGGCCTCCTACGAGCAGTACTTC
NA	TRBV5-1	TRBJ1-1	TRBD1	CASSVDRGEAFF	TGCGCCAGCAGCGTCGACAGGGGTGAAGCTTTCTTT
few	TRBV6-2/TRBV6-3	TRBJ2-6	NA	CASSLRTVRASGANVLTF	TGTGCCAGCAGTTTAAGGACAGTAAGGGCCTCTGGGGCCAACGTCCTGACTTTC
many	TRBV11-2	TRBJ2-7	TRBD2	CASSARLAPYEQYF	TGTGCCAGCAGCGCGCGACTAGCCCCCTACGAGCAGTACTTC
NA	TRBV7-9	TRBJ1-3	NA	CASSRQGSTGNTIYF	TGTGCCAGCAGCCGCCAGGGATCAACTGGAAACACCATATATTTT
NA	TRBV15	TRBJ1-1	NA	CATSRDLGIGTEAFF	TGTGCCACCAGCAGAGATTTGGGGATTGGGACTGAAGCTTTCTTT
NA	TRBV24-1	TRBJ1-2	NA	CATSDDSGAWGYGYTF	TGTGCCACCAGTGACGATTCGGGGGCGTGGGGCTATGGCTACACCTTC
many	TRBV2	TRBJ1-6	NA	CASRNQRAANSPLHF	TGTGCCAGCAGAAATCAGAGGGCTGCGAATTCACCCCTCCACTTT
many	TRBV5-1	TRBJ1-2	NA	CASSLEGFGYGYTF	TGCGCCAGCAGCTTGGAGGGGTTCGGGTATGGCTACACCTTC
NA	TRBV10-3	TRBJ2-5	NA	CAISESPTGEETQYF	TGTGCCATCAGTGAATCCCCTACGGGGGAAGAGACCCAGTACTTC
many	TRBV2	TRBJ2-3	TRBD1	CASSGGQGTYTDTQYF	TGTGCCAGCAGCGGAGGACAGGGTACATACACAGATACGCAGTATTTT
many	TRBV11-2	TRBJ1-1	TRBD1	CASSWDRNTEAFF	TGTGCCAGCAGCTGGGACAGAAACACTGAAGCTTTCTTT
NA	TRBV19	TRBJ2-4	NA	CASGSYNIQYF	TGTGCCAGCGGTTCCTATAACATTCAGTACTTC
many	TRBV29-1	TRBJ2-7	NA	CSVWASAGEQYF	TGCAGCGTTTGGGCTAGCGCAGGCGAGCAGTACTTC
many	TRBV12-3/TRBV12-4	TRBJ1-4	NA	CASSEGAREKLFF	TGTGCCAGCAGTGAAGGGGCGCGTGAAAAACTGTTTTTT
few	TRBV11-2	TRBJ2-3	NA	CASSFGTPPDTQYF	TGTGCCAGCAGCTTCGGGACTCCCCCCGATACGCAGTATTTT
few	TRBV10-3	TRBJ2-3	NA	CAISDNRGTDTQYF	TGTGCCATCAGTGACAACAGGGGCACAGATACGCAGTATTTT
many	TRBV30	TRBJ2-7	NA	CAWTPGHVTYEQYF	TGTGCCTGGACCCCGGGACACGTAACCTACGAGCAGTACTTC
NA	TRBV7-6	TRBJ2-2	TRBD2	CASNQGGGTGELFF	TGTGCCAGCAATCAGGGCGGGGGGACCGGGGAGCTGTTTTTT
NA	TRBV5-1	TRBJ1-2	TRBD1	CASSLVYRGRSEANGYTF	TGCGCCAGCAGCTTGGTTTACAGGGGGCGCTCCGAGGCGAATGGCTACACCTTC
many	TRBV11-2	TRBJ2-2	NA	CASSSLRVDTGELFF	TGTGCCAGCAGTTCCCTGAGGGTGGACACCGGGGAGCTGTTTTTT
NA	TRBV15	TRBJ2-5	NA	CATSRVEGERETQYF	TGTGCCACCAGCAGAGTCGAGGGAGAAAGAGAGACCCAGTACTTC
NA	TRBV7-8	TRBJ2-5	NA	CASSLVHGTQYF	TGTGCCAGCAGCCTTGTCCACGGGACCCAGTACTTC
many	TRBV11-1	TRBJ2-6	NA	CASSARQHAGANVLTF	TGTGCCAGCAGCGCCAGACAGCACGCTGGGGCCAACGTCCTGACTTTC
NA	TRBV20-1	TRBJ2-5	NA	CSARGGGAVETQYF	TGCAGTGCTAGGGGGGGGGGGGCCGTTGAGACCCAGTACTTC
few	TRBV6-6	TRBJ2-7	NA	CASSYSVASAYEQYF	TGTGCCAGCAGTTACTCGGTAGCGTCTGCCTACGAGCAGTACTTC
many	TRBV12-3/TRBV12-4	TRBJ2-7	TRBD2	CASSSTSGTLEQYF	TGTGCCAGCAGTTCCACTAGCGGGACACTCGAGCAGTACTTC
many	TRBV13	TRBJ1-3	NA	CASNPYGFSGNTIYF	TGTGCCAGCAACCCGTACGGTTTCTCTGGAAACACCATATATTTT
many	TRBV29-1	TRBJ1-1	NA	CSVARRLQDMNTEAFF	TGCAGCGTTGCCCGGCGGTTACAAGATATGAACACTGAAGCTTTCTTT
many	TRBV3-1	TRBJ1-1	TRBD1	CASRPQGANTEAFF	TGTGCCAGCAGACCGCAGGGGGCGAACACTGAAGCTTTCTTT
NA	TRBV19	TRBJ1-2	NA	CASSKARHPYGYTF	TGTGCCAGTAGTAAAGCCCGCCACCCCTATGGCTACACCTTC
NA	TRBV15	TRBJ2-1	TRBD1	CATSRGPDRVGNEQFF	TGTGCCACCAGCAGAGGCCCGGACAGGGTAGGCAATGAGCAGTTCTTC
many	TRBV28	TRBJ2-5	NA	CASSLIEAGVELETQYF	TGTGCCAGCAGTTTGATAGAAGCAGGGGTGGAGTTAGAGACCCAGTACTTC
many	TRBV11-2	TRBJ2-5	NA	CASSLQGTGKTQYF	TGTGCCAGCAGCTTACAGGGCACGGGGAAGACCCAGTACTTC
NA	TRBV3-1	TRBJ2-2	TRBD2	CASSKGLGTGELFF	TGTGCCAGCAGCAAAGGACTAGGAACCGGGGAGCTGTTTTTT
NA	TRBV19	TRBJ1-5	NA	CASLGNPSQPQHF	TGTGCCAGTTTGGGTAATCCAAGTCAGCCCCAGCATTTT
few	TRBV6-1	TRBJ1-6	TRBD1	CASSETGENSPLHF	TGTGCCAGCAGCGAGACAGGGGAGAATTCACCCCTCCACTTT
many	TRBV12-3/TRBV12-4	TRBJ1-5	NA	CATSWTGNQPQHF	TGTGCCACCAGCTGGACGGGCAATCAGCCCCAGCATTTT
NA	TRBV7-2	TRBJ2-2	NA	CASSSMRVRTNTGELFF	TGTGCCAGCAGCTCGATGCGGGTCAGGACGAACACCGGGGAGCTGTTTTTT
few	TRBV4-1	TRBJ1-4	NA	CASSQYGAMRDEKLFF	TGCGCCAGCAGCCAATATGGGGCGATGCGGGATGAAAAACTGTTTTTT
NA	TRBV10-3	TRBJ1-4	TRBD1	CAIKQDRGSEKLFF	TGTGCCATCAAGCAGGACAGGGGAAGTGAAAAACTGTTTTTT
few	TRBV30	TRBJ1-5	NA	CAWSVHSNQPQHF	TGTGCCTGGAGTGTTCATAGCAATCAGCCCCAGCATTTT
many	TRBV12-3/TRBV12-4	TRBJ1-5	NA	CASSLRNGQPQHF	TGTGCCAGCAGTTTAAGGAACGGTCAGCCCCAGCATTTT